This note documents a single T cell receptor beta chain sequence. These data come from a study of blood T cells in healthy people across ages. The use of a sample-barcoded 5' primer and a J-beta primer mix characterized a second PCR of roughly 7 to 11 cycles. TCRdb reprocessed the 5' RACE reads with MiXCR, giving one entry per CDR3 protein. The sample consists of fewer than 650,000 distinct CDR3 sequences, approximately 26% of them appearing once. After removal of 4 bases from V and 2 bases from J, the junction contained 11 bases not matched to a gene. The length of the CDR3 is 18 residues. Looked up from germline, CDR1 is SGHRS and CDR2 is YFSETQ. The data also belong to a second study, concerning T cells of mothers and their children. That paper adds: Per mother, over 9.5 million TCR beta CDR3 reads were obtained; per child, about 3 million.

The gene calls are TRBV5-1 and TRBJ2-1, with TRBD2 identical over 11 bases. The receptor was isolated from a boy younger than 10 in good health. Sequences were obtained from blood. The CDR3 protein is CASSRGVAGGITYNEQFF. As DNA, the CDR3 is TGCGCCAGCAGCCGTGGGGTAGCGGGAGGGATTACCTACAATGAGCAGTTCTTC.